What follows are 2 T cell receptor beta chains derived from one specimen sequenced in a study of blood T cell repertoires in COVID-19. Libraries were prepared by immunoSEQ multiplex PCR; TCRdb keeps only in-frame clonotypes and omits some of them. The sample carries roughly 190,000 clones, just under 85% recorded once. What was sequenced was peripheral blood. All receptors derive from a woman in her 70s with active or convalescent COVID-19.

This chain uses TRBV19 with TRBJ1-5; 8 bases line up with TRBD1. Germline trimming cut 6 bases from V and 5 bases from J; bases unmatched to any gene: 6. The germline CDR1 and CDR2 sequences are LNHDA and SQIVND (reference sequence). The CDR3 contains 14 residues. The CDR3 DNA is TGTGCCAGTAGCCCCACAGGGGGTCATCAGCCCCAGCATTTT. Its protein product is CASSPTGGHQPQHF.

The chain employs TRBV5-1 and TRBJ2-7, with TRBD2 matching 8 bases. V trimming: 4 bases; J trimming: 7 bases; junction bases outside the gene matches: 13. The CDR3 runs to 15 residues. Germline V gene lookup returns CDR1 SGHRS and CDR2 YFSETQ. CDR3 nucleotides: TGCGCCAGCAGCCCGGGGGGGGGTCCCCGGAAGGAGCAGTACTTC. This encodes CASSPGGGPRKEQYF.